Presented here are 9 T cell receptor beta chains from one specimen sequenced in a study of blood T cell repertoires in COVID-19. Data came from immunoSEQ multiplex PCR; TCRdb stores just in-frame clones and leaves some out. This table has some 490,000 clones, 80% to 90% appearing once. Source material: peripheral blood. The source is a human donor in a cohort sampled during active COVID-19.

This chain links TRBV21-1 with TRBJ2-7; TRBD2 is the table's D call and was not checked against the DNA. TRBV21-1 is noted as a pseudogene. The CDR3 contains 17 residues. CDR3 protein: CASSPDPSPRKIHEQYF. The CDR3 DNA is TGTGCCAGCAGCCCCGACCCATCCCCTAGAAAAATCCACGAGCAGTACTTC.

The count of this clone is one. The V gene is TRBV19, the J gene TRBJ2-5; 8 nucleotides line up with TRBD2. Germline lookup yields CDR1 LNHDA and CDR2 SQIVND (reference sequence). This CDR3 is built from 15 residues. Trimming took 5 bases from V and 3 from J; bases not matched to a gene: 8. This CDR3 reads CASSVSGTREETQYF. CDR3 DNA sequence: TGTGCCAGTAGTGTATCCGGGACTAGAGAAGAGACCCAGTACTTC.

This chain joins TRBV24-1 and TRBJ1-1, with a possible D match to TRBD1 (5 bases). The CDR3 extends over 11 amino acids. Germline V CDR1 and CDR2: KGHDR, SFDVKD. The germline V and J ends were trimmed by 4 bases and 8 bases, with 7 bases remaining between them. The CDR3 reads CATSDRTEAFF. CDR3 in DNA: TGTGCCACCAGTGACCGGACAGAAGCTTTCTTT.

This chain joins TRBV19 and TRBJ1-4; the D gene is possibly TRBD1 (6 bases). The length of the CDR3 is 14 residues. Trimming pared 3 bases from V and 7 bases from J, leaving 12 bases between. Germline values: CDR1 LNHDA, CDR2 SQIVND (reference sequence). The CDR3 nucleotides read TGTGCCAGTAGTATTAGGGGGACGGCTGAAAAACTGTTTTTT. Translating it yields CASSIRGTAEKLFF.

The J gene is TRBJ1-2, the V gene TRBV19, with 9 bases that match TRBD1. Trimming cost V 7 bases and J 3 bases; bases outside gene matches: 12. CDR3 length: 16 residues. CDR1 and CDR2 from the germline V gene are LNHDA and SQIVND (reference sequence). The CDR3, as DNA: TGTGCCAGTATCCCCGTTTCGACAGGGGGGCACTATGGCTACACCTTC. Amino acids: CASIPVSTGGHYGYTF. Supplemented by reference TRBV19 and TRBJ1-2, the full variable domain reads DGGITQSPKYLFRKEGQNVTLSCEQNLNHDAMYWYRQDPGQGLRLIYYSQIVNDFQKGDIAEGYSVSREKKESFPLTVTSAQKNPTAFYLCASIPVSTGGHYGYTFGSGTRLTVV.

A single count supports this clone. The chain recombines TRBV7-2 with TRBJ2-7; possibly TRBD1 for D (6 bases). This CDR3 is 14 amino acids long. CDR1 is SGHTA, CDR2 FQGNSA, per germline. The V and J ends lost 5 bases and 4 bases respectively, with 15 bases between them. The CDR3 region has the DNA TGTGCCAGCAGCGCTCCAGGGGTAAGGTACGAGCAGTACTTC. Translated, it gives CASSAPGVRYEQYF.

The J gene is TRBJ1-1, the V gene TRBV6-6; tentatively, D is TRBD1 (5 bases). The CDR3 has 13 residues. V gave up 8 bases and J gave up 1 base, with 11 bases separating them. Germline lookup yields CDR1 MNHNY and CDR2 SVGAGI (reference sequence). CDR3 region: CASGYTGNTEAFF. DNA for the CDR3: TGTGCCAGCGGCTATACAGGGAACACTGAAGCTTTCTTT.

This clone was recorded once. The chain links TRBV7-2 to TRBJ2-7; D gene unclear. The CDR3 extends over 13 amino acids. The V and J ends lost 3 bases and 2 bases respectively, with 8 bases between them. The germline CDR1 and CDR2 sequences are SGHTA and FQGNSA. The CDR3 sequence: CASSFQVTYEQYF. CDR3 nucleotide sequence: TGTGCCAGCAGCTTCCAGGTAACCTACGAGCAGTACTTC. Full variable domain (remainder filled in from reference TRBV7-2 and TRBJ2-7): GAGVSQSPSNKVTEKGKDVELRCDPISGHTALYWYRQSLGQGLEFLIYFQGNSAPDKSGLPSDRFSAERTGGSVSTLTIQRTQQEDSAVYLCASSFQVTYEQYFGPGTRLTVT.

This clone was seen only once. This chain uses TRBV7-2 with TRBJ2-7; possibly TRBD1 for D (5 bases). CDR1 is SGHTA and CDR2 is FQGNSA in the germline V gene. This CDR3 region has 14 residues. The ends were cut back, 5 bases at V and 3 bases at J, with 14 bases in the middle. The DNA for the CDR3 is TGTGCCAGCAGCCCTTTGGGGCCCGACTACGAGCAGTACTTC. It encodes CASSPLGPDYEQYF.